The 8 T cell receptor beta chains presented below share a single source sample, sequenced in a study of CD8+ T cells in alopecia areata. Reverse transcription of extracted RNA yielded cDNA, which provided the sequencing template. The table came from immunoSEQ multiplex PCR; TCRdb's copy has only in-frame clones and leaves some out. The sample consists of roughly 14,000 clones, under 60% of them appearing once. Collection of lesional scalp punch biopsies and peripheral blood was performed in alopecia areata patients. Material: skin, obtained at week 0. These receptors were obtained from a human donor with alopecia areata.

This sequence joins TRBV5-1 and TRBJ2-5; D is uncertain. V gave up 0 bases and J gave up 2 bases, with 5 bases separating them. In germline, CDR1 is SGHRS, CDR2 YFSETQ. The CDR3 is 13 amino acids. CDR3 loop: CASSLALQETQYF. For the CDR3, the DNA is TGCGCCAGCAGCTTGGCGCTGCAAGAGACCCAGTACTTC. The full variable domain, in which reference TRBV5-1 and TRBJ2-5 provide the parts outside the CDR3, is KAGVTQTPRYLIKTRGQQVTLSCSPISGHRSVSWYQQTPGQGLQFLFEYFSETQRNKGNFPGRFSGRQFSNSRSEMNVSTLELGDSALYLCASSLALQETQYFGPGTRLLVL.

V gene TRBV10-3 combines with J gene TRBJ2-4; 11 bases fit TRBD2. The germline V gene encodes CDR1 ENHRY and CDR2 SYGVKD. V was pared by 5 bases and J by 1 base, with 7 bases of the junction left unmatched. The CDR3 totals 17 residues. The CDR3, as DNA: TGTGCCATCAGTAGAACTAGCGGGGGCTGGGCCAAAAACATTCAGTACTTC. It encodes CAISRTSGGWAKNIQYF.

This clone was seen a few times. The chain combines TRBV5-1 with TRBJ1-2; D possibly corresponds to TRBD1 (5 bases). CDR3 length: 18 residues. V lost 0 bases and J lost 2, with 20 bases in between. CDR1 is SGHRS, CDR2 YFSETQ, per germline. CDR3 amino acids: CASSLERVGDVGNYGYTF. The CDR3 DNA is TGCGCCAGCAGCTTGGAGAGGGTAGGGGATGTGGGGAACTATGGCTACACCTTC. The whole variable domain, remainder taken from reference TRBV5-1 and TRBJ1-2, is KAGVTQTPRYLIKTRGQQVTLSCSPISGHRSVSWYQQTPGQGLQFLFEYFSETQRNKGNFPGRFSGRQFSNSRSEMNVSTLELGDSALYLCASSLERVGDVGNYGYTFGSGTRLTVV.

The CDR3 coding sequence is TGTGCCAGCAGCTTCGGGGCGCCCGACAGGGGAAATTCACCCCTCCACTTT. This codes for CASSFGAPDRGNSPLHF. The chain uses TRBV7-9 and TRBJ1-6; 8 bases agree with TRBD1. Trimming cost V 3 bases and J 7 bases; bases outside gene matches: 11. In germline, CDR1 is SEHNR, CDR2 FQNEAQ (reference sequence). This CDR3 has 17 residues.

The chain combines TRBV2 with TRBJ1-4; a possible D gene is TRBD1 (5 bases). The germline V gene has CDR1 SNHLY and CDR2 FYNNEI. This CDR3 has 15 residues. Trimming removed 6 bases from V and 7 bases from J, with 18 bases in between. The CDR3 coding sequence is TGTGCCAGCAGCATACCCGAGGGGCGAGGTGAAAAACTGTTTTTT. The encoded protein is CASSIPEGRGEKLFF.

The chain employs TRBV9 and TRBJ2-1; 7 nucleotides align to TRBD2. V gave up 3 bases and J gave up 9 bases; unmatched junction bases: 6. Germline V gene sequence: CDR1 SGDLS, CDR2 YYNGEE. This CDR3 is 13 amino acids long. The CDR3 reads CASSGGGGSEQFF. CDR3 nucleotide sequence: TGTGCCAGCAGCGGGGGGGGAGGGAGTGAGCAGTTCTTC.

The chain employs TRBV18 and TRBJ1-2; 7 bases map to TRBD1. This CDR3 has 14 amino acids. Germline loops: CDR1 KGHSH, CDR2 LQKENI. J gave up 6 bases and V 3 bases, and 7 bases lay outside the gene matches. The DNA of the CDR3 is TGTGCCAGCTCACCGTCGGGACAGCTAAATGGCTACACCTTC. It translates to CASSPSGQLNGYTF.

DNA for the CDR3: TGCGCCAGCAGTCTTAAAGGGACAGGGAGGGACTATGGCTACACCTTC. Its protein is CASSLKGTGRDYGYTF. This sequence joins TRBV23-1 and TRBJ1-2; 9 bases are shared with TRBD1. TRBV23-1 is filed as an ORF, its function uncertain. V was clipped by 4 bases and J by 3 bases; unmatched bases: 9. CDR3 size: 16 residues.